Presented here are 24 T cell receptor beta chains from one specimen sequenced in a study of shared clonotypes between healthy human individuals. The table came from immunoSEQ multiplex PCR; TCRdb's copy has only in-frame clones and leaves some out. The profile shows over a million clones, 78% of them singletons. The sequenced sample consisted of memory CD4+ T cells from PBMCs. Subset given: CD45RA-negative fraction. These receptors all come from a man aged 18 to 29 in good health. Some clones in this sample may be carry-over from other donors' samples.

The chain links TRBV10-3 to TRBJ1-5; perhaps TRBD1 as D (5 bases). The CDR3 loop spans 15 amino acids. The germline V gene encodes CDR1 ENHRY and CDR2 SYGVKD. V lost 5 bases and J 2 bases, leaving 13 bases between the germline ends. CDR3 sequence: CAISRGREGNQPQHF. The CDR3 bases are TGTGCCATCAGTAGAGGCAGGGAGGGCAATCAGCCCCAGCATTTT.

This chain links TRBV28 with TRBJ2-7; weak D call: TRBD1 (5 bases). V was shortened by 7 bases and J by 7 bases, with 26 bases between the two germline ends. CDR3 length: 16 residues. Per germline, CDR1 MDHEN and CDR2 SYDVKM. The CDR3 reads CASNFGAGHQGNEQYF. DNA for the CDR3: TGTGCCAGCAACTTTGGCGCTGGACACCAGGGAAATGAGCAGTACTTC. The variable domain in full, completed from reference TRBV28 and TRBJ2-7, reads DVKVTQSSRYLVKRTGEKVFLECVQDMDHENMFWYRQDPGLGLRLIYFSYDVKMKEKGDIPEGYSVSREKKERFSLILESASTNQTSMYLCASNFGAGHQGNEQYFGPGTRLTVT.

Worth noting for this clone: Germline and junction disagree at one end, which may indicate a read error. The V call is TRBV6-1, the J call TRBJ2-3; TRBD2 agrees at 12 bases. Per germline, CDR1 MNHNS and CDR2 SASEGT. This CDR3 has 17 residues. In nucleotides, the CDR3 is TGTGCCAGCAGTGGCCGCGCTAGCGGGAGGGCAACAGATATGCAGTATTTT. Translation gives CASSGRASGRATDMQYF.

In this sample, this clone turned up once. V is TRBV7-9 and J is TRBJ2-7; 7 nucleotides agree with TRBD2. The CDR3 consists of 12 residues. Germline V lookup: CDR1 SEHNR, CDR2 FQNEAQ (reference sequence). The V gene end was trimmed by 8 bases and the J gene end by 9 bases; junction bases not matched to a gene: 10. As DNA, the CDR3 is TGTGCCAGCTCCCTGGGGGAGGGCGGGCAGTACTTC. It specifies CASSLGEGGQYF.

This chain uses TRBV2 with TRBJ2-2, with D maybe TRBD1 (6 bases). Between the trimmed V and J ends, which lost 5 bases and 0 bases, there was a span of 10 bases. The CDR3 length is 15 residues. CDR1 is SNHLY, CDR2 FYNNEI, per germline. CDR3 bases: TGTGCCAGCAGTAGGACAGTATCGAACACCGGGGAGCTGTTTTTT. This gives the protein CASSRTVSNTGELFF.

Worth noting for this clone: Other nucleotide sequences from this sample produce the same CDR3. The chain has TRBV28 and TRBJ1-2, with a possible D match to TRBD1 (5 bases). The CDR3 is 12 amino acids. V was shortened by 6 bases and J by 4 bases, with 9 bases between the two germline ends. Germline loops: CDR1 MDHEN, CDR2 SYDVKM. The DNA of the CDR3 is TGTGCCAGCAGCTCAGACAGCTATGGCTACACCTTC. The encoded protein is CASSSDSYGYTF.

CDR3: CASSLVGTSGSRETQYF. CDR3 DNA sequence: TGTGCCAGCAGCTTAGTGGGTACTAGCGGGAGTCGAGAGACCCAGTACTTC. V gene TRBV7-2 combines with J gene TRBJ2-5, with 11 bases identical to TRBD2. V trimming: 1 base; J trimming: 4 bases; junction bases outside the gene matches: 8. The germline CDR1 and CDR2 sequences are SGHTA and FQGNSA. The CDR3 totals 17 residues. Full variable domain (rest looked up from reference TRBV7-2 and TRBJ2-5): GAGVSQSPSNKVTEKGKDVELRCDPISGHTALYWYRQSLGQGLEFLIYFQGNSAPDKSGLPSDRFSAERTGGSVSTLTIQRTQQEDSAVYLCASSLVGTSGSRETQYFGPGTRLLVL.

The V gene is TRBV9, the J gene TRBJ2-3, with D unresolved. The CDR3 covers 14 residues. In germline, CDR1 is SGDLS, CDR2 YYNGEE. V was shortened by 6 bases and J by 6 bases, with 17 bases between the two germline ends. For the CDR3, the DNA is TGTGCCAGCACCCGGACGGGCTGGGATGATACGCAGTATTTT. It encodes CASTRTGWDDTQYF.

CDR3 region: CASSQGRGSNQPQHF. The DNA for the CDR3 is TGTGCCAGCAGTCAGGGTAGGGGAAGCAATCAGCCCCAGCATTTT. The V and J genes are TRBV27 and TRBJ1-5; possible D gene TRBD1, 5 bases. CDR1 and CDR2 from the germline V gene are MNHEY and SMNVEV (reference sequence). V shed 5 bases and J shed 1 base, with 12 bases lying between them. The CDR3 spans 15 residues.

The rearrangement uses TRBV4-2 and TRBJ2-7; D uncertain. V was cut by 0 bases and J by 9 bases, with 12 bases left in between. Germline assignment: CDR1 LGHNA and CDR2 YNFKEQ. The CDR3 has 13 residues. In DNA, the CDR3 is TGTGCCAGCAGCCAAGATCGCGTATCTACGCAGTACTTC. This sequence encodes CASSQDRVSTQYF.

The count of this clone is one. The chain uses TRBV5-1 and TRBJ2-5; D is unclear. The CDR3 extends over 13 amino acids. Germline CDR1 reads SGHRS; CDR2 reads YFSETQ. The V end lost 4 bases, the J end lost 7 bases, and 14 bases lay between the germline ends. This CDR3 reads CASSPQWAGTQYF. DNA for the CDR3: TGCGCCAGCAGCCCCCAGTGGGCAGGGACCCAGTACTTC.

The CDR3 protein is CASSSDGNYGYTF. The CDR3 coding sequence is TGTGCCAGCAGTTCCGACGGGAACTATGGCTACACCTTC. The genes are TRBV2 and TRBJ1-2; D call uncertain. Trimming stripped 5 bases from V and 2 bases from J, with 9 bases between. The germline V gene encodes CDR1 SNHLY and CDR2 FYNNEI. This CDR3 has 13 amino acids.

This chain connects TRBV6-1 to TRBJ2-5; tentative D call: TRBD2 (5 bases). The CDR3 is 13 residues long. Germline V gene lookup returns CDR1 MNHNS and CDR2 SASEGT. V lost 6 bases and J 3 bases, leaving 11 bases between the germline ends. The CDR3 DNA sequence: TGTGCCAGCAGAAGCGGAGGTGAAGAGACCCAGTACTTC. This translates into CASRSGGEETQYF.

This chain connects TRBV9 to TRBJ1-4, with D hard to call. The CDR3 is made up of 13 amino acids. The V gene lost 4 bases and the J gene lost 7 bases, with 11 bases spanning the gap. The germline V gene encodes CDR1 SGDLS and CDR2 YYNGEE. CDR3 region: CASSRVAGEKLFF. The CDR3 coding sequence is TGTGCCAGCAGCAGGGTAGCCGGTGAAAAACTGTTTTTT.

Written as DNA, the CDR3 is TGTGCCAGCAGCTTGTTAGGTTGGGACAACTATGGCTACACCTTC. It translates to CASSLLGWDNYGYTF. The chain combines TRBV5-6 with TRBJ1-2; TRBD1 might be the D (5 bases). The CDR3 extends over 15 amino acids. Germline V CDR1 and CDR2: SGHDT, YYEEEE. The V end was cut by 1 base, the J end by 2 bases, with 12 bases between. The whole variable domain, filled in from reference TRBV5-6 and TRBJ1-2, reads DAGVTQSPTHLIKTRGQQVTLRCSPKSGHDTVSWYQQALGQGPQFIFQYYEEEERQRGNFPDRFSGHQFPNYSSELNVNALLLGDSALYLCASSLLGWDNYGYTFGSGTRLTVV.

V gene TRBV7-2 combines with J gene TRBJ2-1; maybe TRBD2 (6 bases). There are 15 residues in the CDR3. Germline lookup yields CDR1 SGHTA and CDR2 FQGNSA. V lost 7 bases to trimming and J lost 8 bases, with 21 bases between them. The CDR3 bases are TGTGCCAGCACCCGAGACTCGACCGGCGGGGATGAGCAGTTCTTC. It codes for CASTRDSTGGDEQFF.

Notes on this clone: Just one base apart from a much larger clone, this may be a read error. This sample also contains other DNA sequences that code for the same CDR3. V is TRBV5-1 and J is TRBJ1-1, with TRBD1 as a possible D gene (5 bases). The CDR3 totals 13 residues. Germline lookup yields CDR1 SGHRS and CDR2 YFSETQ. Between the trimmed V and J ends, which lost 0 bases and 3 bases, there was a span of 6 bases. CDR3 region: CASSLGGDTEAFF. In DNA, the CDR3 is TGCGCCAGCAGCTTGGGAGGGGACACTGAAGCTTTCTTT.

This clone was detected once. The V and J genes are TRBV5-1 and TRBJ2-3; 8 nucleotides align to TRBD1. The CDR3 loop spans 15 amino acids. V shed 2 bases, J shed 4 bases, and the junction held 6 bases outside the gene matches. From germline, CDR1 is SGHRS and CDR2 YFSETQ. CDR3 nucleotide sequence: TGCGCCAGCAGCTTCGCAGGGGGCATGGCAGATACGCAGTATTTT. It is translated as CASSFAGGMADTQYF. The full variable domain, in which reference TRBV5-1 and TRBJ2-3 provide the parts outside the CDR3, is KAGVTQTPRYLIKTRGQQVTLSCSPISGHRSVSWYQQTPGQGLQFLFEYFSETQRNKGNFPGRFSGRQFSNSRSEMNVSTLELGDSALYLCASSFAGGMADTQYFGPGTRLTVL.

CDR3 in amino acids: CASSLEMGNSYNEQFF. For the CDR3, the DNA is TGCGCCAGCAGCTTGGAGATGGGTAATTCCTACAATGAGCAGTTCTTC. The gene calls are TRBV5-1 and TRBJ2-1; D unresolved. CDR1 is SGHRS and CDR2 is YFSETQ in the germline V gene. Deletions cut 0 bases from V and 1 base from J, with 11 bases between. This CDR3 is built from 16 residues.

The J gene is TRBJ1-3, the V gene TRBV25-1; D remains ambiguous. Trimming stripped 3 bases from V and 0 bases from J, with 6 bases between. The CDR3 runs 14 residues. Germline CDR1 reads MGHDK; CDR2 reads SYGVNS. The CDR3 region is CASSDSLSGNTIYF. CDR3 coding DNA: TGTGCCAGCAGTGACAGCCTCTCTGGAAACACCATATATTTT. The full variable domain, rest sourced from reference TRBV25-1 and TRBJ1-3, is EADIYQTPRYLVIGTGKKITLECSQTMGHDKMYWYQQDPGMELHLIHYSYGVNSTEKGDLSSESTVSRIRTEHFPLTLESARPSHTSQYLCASSDSLSGNTIYFGEGSWLTVV.

The chain's CDR3 is CASSVGGTGGPGETQYF. The CDR3 bases are TGTGCCAGCAGCGTAGGAGGAACGGGAGGGCCGGGGGAGACCCAGTACTTC. The V gene is TRBV9, the J gene TRBJ2-5, with 8 bases lining up with TRBD2. CDR1 is SGDLS, CDR2 YYNGEE, per germline. The CDR3 spans 17 residues. With V trimmed by 0 bases and J by 5 bases, 12 bases remained unmatched.

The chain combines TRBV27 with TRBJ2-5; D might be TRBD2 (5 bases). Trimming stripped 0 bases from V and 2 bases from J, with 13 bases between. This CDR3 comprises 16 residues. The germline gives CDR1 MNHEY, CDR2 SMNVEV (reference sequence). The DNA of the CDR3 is TGTGCCAGCAGTTTATCGAGTGGACGACTACAAGAGACCCAGTACTTC. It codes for CASSLSSGRLQETQYF.

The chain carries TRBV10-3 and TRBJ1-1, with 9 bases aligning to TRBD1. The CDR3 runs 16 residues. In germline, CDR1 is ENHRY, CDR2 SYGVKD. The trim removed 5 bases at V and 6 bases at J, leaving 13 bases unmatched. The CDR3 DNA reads TGTGCCATCAGTCCAAAAGGGTGGACAGGGGTACCTGAAGCTTTCTTT. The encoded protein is CAISPKGWTGVPEAFF.

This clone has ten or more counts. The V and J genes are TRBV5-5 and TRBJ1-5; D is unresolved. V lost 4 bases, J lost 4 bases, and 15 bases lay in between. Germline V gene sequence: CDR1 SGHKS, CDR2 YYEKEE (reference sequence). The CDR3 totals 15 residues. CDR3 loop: CASSPGTQSNQPQHF. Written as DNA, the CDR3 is TGTGCCAGCAGCCCGGGAACACAGAGTAATCAGCCCCAGCATTTT.